This T cell receptor beta chain was captured by sequencing in a study of technical replicates of blood from a few donors. Repertoires were generated with immunoSEQ multiplex PCR, while TCRdb's copy carries only in-frame clones and drops some. The sample holds around 70,000 clones, 85% to 95% seen once. V dropped 7 bases and J dropped 0; count of bases not matched to a gene: 7. Germline CDR1 reads SQVTM; CDR2 reads ANQGSEA. The CDR3 totals 14 residues. This clone was seen a single time. Material for sequencing was T cells isolated from PBMCs. The sequence was collected from a human donor in good health. This chain uses TRBV29-1 with TRBJ2-5, with 8 positions matching TRBD2. The CDR3 DNA reads TGCAGCGCCCCCGCTAGCGGGCACCAAGAGACCCAGTACTTC. Its protein is CSAPASGHQETQYF. The variable domain in full, completed from reference TRBV29-1 and TRBJ2-5, reads SAVISQKPSRDICQRGTSLTIQCQVDSQVTMMFWYRQQPGQSLTLIATANQGSEATYESGFVIDKFPISRPNLTFSTLTVSNMSPEDSSIYLCSAPASGHQETQYFGPGTRLLVL.